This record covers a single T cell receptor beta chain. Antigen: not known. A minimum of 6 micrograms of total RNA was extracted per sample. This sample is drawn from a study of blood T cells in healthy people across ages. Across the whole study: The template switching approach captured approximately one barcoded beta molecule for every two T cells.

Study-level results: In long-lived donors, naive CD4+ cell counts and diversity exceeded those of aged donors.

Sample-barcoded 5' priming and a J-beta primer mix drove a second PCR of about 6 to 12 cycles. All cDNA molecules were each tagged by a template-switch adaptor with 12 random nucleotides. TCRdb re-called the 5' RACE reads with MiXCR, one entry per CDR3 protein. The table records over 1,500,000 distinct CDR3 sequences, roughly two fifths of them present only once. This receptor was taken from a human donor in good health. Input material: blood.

CDR3 in DNA: TGCAGTGCTAGTGAAGGGGGCCGGACTGAAGCTTTCTTT. It specifies CSASEGGRTEAFF. This chain joins TRBV20-1 and TRBJ1-1, with 7 bases fitting TRBD1. From germline, CDR1 is DFQATT and CDR2 SNEGSKA (reference sequence). The trim removed 3 bases at V and 5 bases at J, leaving 6 bases unmatched. The CDR3 covers 13 residues.